The next 23 T cell receptor beta chains were all read from a single sample in a study of response to subunit inactivated influenza vaccine. TCRdb recomputed calls from the RT-PCR reads with MiXCR, one row per CDR3 protein. The sample records just under 550,000 distinct CDR3 sequences, roughly 23% being singletons. The sample was also reused in another study, on T cells expressing NK-cell markers. That paper adds: A 5'RACE template switching approach incorporating UMIs was used to make TCR beta cDNA.

Material: CD4+ T cells sorted from PBMCs, obtained about 12 days after vaccination. The receptors here all came from a man aged 45-65 years who received an inactivated influenza vaccine.

The gene calls are TRBV7-6 and TRBJ2-5; no reliable D call. V was pared by 0 bases and J by 5 bases, with 16 bases between. Germline V CDR1 and CDR2: SGHVS, FNYEAQ. This CDR3 is 16 amino acids long. CDR3 sequence (DNA): TGTGCCAGCAGCTTAGCGTCAGCGTTAGGCCCCGAGACCCAGTACTTC. Translation: CASSLASALGPETQYF.

This chain connects TRBV20-1 to TRBJ2-5; D uncertain. Germline V gene sequence: CDR1 DFQATT, CDR2 SNEGSKA (reference sequence). The CDR3 runs 14 residues. Between the trimmed V and J ends, which lost 2 bases and 1 base, there was a span of 11 bases. CDR3 coding DNA: TGCAGTGCTAGACGCCTCGCGTCCCAAGAGACCCAGTACTTC. It codes for CSARRLASQETQYF.

In this sample, this clonotype turned up a few times. The chain carries TRBV5-6 and TRBJ2-1; TRBD1 aligns across 8 bases. Germline loops: CDR1 SGHDT, CDR2 YYEEEE. This CDR3 comprises 13 residues. J was trimmed by 10 bases and V by 7 bases; bases with no gene match: 10. The CDR3 bases are TGTGCCAGCGGATCCGTACAGGGGGACGAGCAGTTCTTC. Translation gives CASGSVQGDEQFF.

The rearrangement joins TRBV2 to TRBJ1-1; D gene ambiguous. Germline CDR1 is SNHLY and CDR2 is FYNNEI. V lost 7 bases to trimming and J lost 2 bases, with 14 bases between them. There are 14 residues in the CDR3. CDR3 loop: CASTADTENTEAFF. The CDR3 coding sequence is TGTGCCAGCACCGCCGACACCGAAAACACTGAAGCTTTCTTT.

J is TRBJ2-7 and V is TRBV7-8; D is unresolved. The V gene's germline CDR1 is SGHVS and CDR2 FQNEAQ. The CDR3 runs to 16 residues. The V end lost 0 bases, the J end lost 0 bases, and 12 bases lay between the germline ends. CDR3 sequence reads: CASSLAPGQSSYEQYF. The CDR3 bases are TGTGCCAGCAGCTTAGCGCCGGGCCAGAGCTCCTACGAGCAGTACTTC.

This clonotype was picked up a small number of times. This chain connects TRBV29-1 to TRBJ2-1; tentative D call: TRBD1 (5 bases). The length of the CDR3 is 13 residues. V shed 4 bases and J shed 0 bases, with 7 bases lying between them. Germline V gene lookup returns CDR1 SQVTM and CDR2 ANQGSEA. CDR3 sequence: CSVGTPSYNEQFF. DNA for the CDR3: TGCAGCGTTGGGACACCCTCCTACAATGAGCAGTTCTTC.

CDR3 nucleotide sequence: TGCGCCAGCAGCTTGGCCCCTGGCGAAGGAGAGACCCAGTACTTC. This encodes CASSLAPGEGETQYF. The V gene is TRBV5-1, the J gene TRBJ2-5; D remains ambiguous. Germline V gene data show CDR1 as SGHRS and CDR2 as YFSETQ. V was shortened by 0 bases and J by 4 bases, with 13 bases between the two germline ends. This CDR3 contains 15 residues. The variable domain in full, completed from reference TRBV5-1 and TRBJ2-5, reads KAGVTQTPRYLIKTRGQQVTLSCSPISGHRSVSWYQQTPGQGLQFLFEYFSETQRNKGNFPGRFSGRQFSNSRSEMNVSTLELGDSALYLCASSLAPGEGETQYFGPGTRLLVL.

This clonotype has only one observation. The J gene is TRBJ2-1, the V gene TRBV6-5; D gene uncertain. V gave up 2 bases and J gave up 7 bases, with 12 bases separating them. Germline CDR1 reads MNHEY; CDR2 reads SVGAGI. The length of the CDR3 is 14 residues. This CDR3 reads CASSYVGSKNEQFF. Written as DNA, the CDR3 is TGTGCCAGCAGTTACGTGGGCAGCAAAAATGAGCAGTTCTTC.

The table lists this clonotype with many counts. The chain uses TRBV10-3 and TRBJ2-3; unclear D gene. Between the trimmed V and J ends, which lost 7 bases and 2 bases, there was a span of 7 bases. CDR3 size: 12 residues. The germline V gene encodes CDR1 ENHRY and CDR2 SYGVKD. CDR3: CAIKTATDTQYF. In DNA, the CDR3 is TGTGCCATCAAGACTGCCACAGATACGCAGTATTTT.

This clonotype occurred once. CDR3 region: CSATDNEQFF. The CDR3 nucleotides read TGCAGTGCTACGGACAATGAGCAGTTCTTC. The chain recombines TRBV20-1 with TRBJ2-1, with D hard to call. V was cut by 4 bases and J by 5 bases, with 3 bases left in between. This CDR3 spans 10 amino acids. Germline CDR1 and CDR2: DFQATT and SNEGSKA (reference sequence).

This clonotype came up a few times. This sequence joins TRBV29-1 and TRBJ2-5; 10 bases map to TRBD1. Trimming removed 6 bases from V and 1 base from J; junction bases left unmatched: 14. Germline CDR1 reads SQVTM; CDR2 reads ANQGSEA. This CDR3 is built from 17 residues. The CDR3 DNA is TGCAGCGTCCTGACAGGGGGCCCCTCCGGCGGCCAAGAGACCCAGTACTTC. This codes for CSVLTGGPSGGQETQYF.

CDR3 DNA: TGCGCCAGCAGCTCGAGTACAGGGAACACTGAAGCTTTCTTT. Protein product: CASSSSTGNTEAFF. The V and J genes are TRBV5-1 and TRBJ1-1, with D maybe TRBD1 (5 bases). CDR1 and CDR2 from the germline V gene are SGHRS and YFSETQ. The CDR3 is 14 residues long. Trimming left V 3 bases short and J 1 base short, with 10 bases between.

The rearrangement uses TRBV6-5 and TRBJ1-1, with D tentatively TRBD1 (5 bases). Deletions cut 1 base from V and 2 bases from J, with 11 bases between. Per the germline V gene, CDR1 is MNHEY and CDR2 is SVGAGI. The CDR3 loop spans 15 amino acids. This CDR3 reads CASSYLDTLNTEAFF. CDR3 nucleotides: TGTGCCAGCAGTTACTTGGACACCTTAAACACTGAAGCTTTCTTT.

V gene TRBV19 combines with J gene TRBJ2-2, with no clear D. Germline CDR1 and CDR2: LNHDA and SQIVND (reference sequence). The length of the CDR3 is 15 residues. The V end lost 3 bases, the J end lost 3 bases, and 11 bases lay between the germline ends. CDR3 region: CASSIQVYDTGELFF. The DNA for the CDR3 is TGTGCCAGTAGTATTCAGGTTTATGACACCGGGGAGCTGTTTTTT.

This clonotype came up a few times. The rearrangement links TRBV5-1 to TRBJ2-1; 9 bases are a match to TRBD2. V dropped 2 bases and J dropped 0; count of bases not matched to a gene: 3. Germline-derived CDR1 and CDR2 are SGHRS and YFSETQ. The CDR3 contains 16 residues. The CDR3 spells CASSFSGSSSYNEQFF. The CDR3, as DNA: TGCGCCAGCAGCTTTAGCGGGAGTAGCTCCTACAATGAGCAGTTCTTC. Filled out from reference TRBV5-1 and TRBJ2-1, the complete variable domain reads KAGVTQTPRYLIKTRGQQVTLSCSPISGHRSVSWYQQTPGQGLQFLFEYFSETQRNKGNFPGRFSGRQFSNSRSEMNVSTLELGDSALYLCASSFSGSSSYNEQFFGPGTRLTVL.

This rearrangement joins TRBV6-2 or TRBV6-3 to TRBJ2-1; 10 nucleotides align to TRBD2. The CDR3 runs 14 residues. V shed 6 bases, J shed 12 bases, and the junction held 11 bases outside the gene matches. The germline V gene has CDR1 MNHEY and CDR2 SVGEGT. The CDR3 protein is CASSPSGSIGWQFF. The CDR3 region has the DNA TGTGCCAGCAGCCCTAGCGGGAGTATTGGATGGCAGTTCTTC.

This clonotype was seen a handful of times. This sequence joins TRBV19 and TRBJ2-2; D is unresolved. V dropped 10 bases and J dropped 3 bases, with 15 bases sitting between them. CDR3 length: 14 amino acids. Germline CDR1 LNHDA, CDR2 SQIVND (reference sequence). The DNA for the CDR3 is TGTGCCACAACAAAGGCTGGGGACACCGGGGAGCTGTTTTTT. Translation gives CATTKAGDTGELFF. Using reference TRBV19 and TRBJ2-2 for the parts outside the CDR3, the full variable domain is DGGITQSPKYLFRKEGQNVTLSCEQNLNHDAMYWYRQDPGQGLRLIYYSQIVNDFQKGDIAEGYSVSREKKESFPLTVTSAQKNPTAFYLCATTKAGDTGELFFGEGSRLTVL.

Only a few counts were recorded for this clonotype. The chain couples TRBV7-2 to TRBJ2-7; 10 bases agree with TRBD2. The ends lost 4 bases at V and 3 bases at J; junction bases unmatched: 3. This CDR3 region has 14 residues. The germline gives CDR1 SGHTA, CDR2 FQGNSA. The CDR3 spells CASSSVAGGYEQYF. The CDR3, as DNA: TGTGCCAGCAGCTCGGTAGCGGGAGGCTACGAGCAGTACTTC. The variable domain in full, completed from reference TRBV7-2 and TRBJ2-7, reads GAGVSQSPSNKVTEKGKDVELRCDPISGHTALYWYRQSLGQGLEFLIYFQGNSAPDKSGLPSDRFSAERTGGSVSTLTIQRTQQEDSAVYLCASSSVAGGYEQYFGPGTRLTVT.

The chain joins TRBV5-1 to TRBJ2-5, with a possible D match to TRBD1 (5 bases). CDR3 length: 16 residues. Trimming took 0 bases from V and 1 from J, leaving 13 bases between them. The germline CDR1 and CDR2 sequences are SGHRS and YFSETQ. The CDR3: CASSLVQGTGQETQYF. The CDR3 coding sequence is TGCGCCAGCAGCTTGGTTCAGGGAACGGGCCAAGAGACCCAGTACTTC.

This chain connects TRBV20-1 to TRBJ2-7, with TRBD2 identical over 10 bases. V lost 6 bases and J lost 4; bases outside the gene matches: 9. This CDR3 is 14 amino acids long. The germline V gene encodes CDR1 DFQATT and CDR2 SNEGSKA (reference sequence). CDR3 in amino acids: CSAGSTSGRYEQYF. The CDR3 bases are TGCAGTGCCGGTTCGACTAGCGGGCGTTACGAGCAGTACTTC.

This clonotype was found a few times. This chain connects TRBV7-2 to TRBJ2-3; 8 bases align to TRBD2. Per germline, CDR1 SGHTA and CDR2 FQGNSA. V lost 5 bases to trimming and J lost 2 bases; unmatched junction nucleotides: 9. This CDR3 comprises 16 residues. This CDR3 reads CASSRLTSGYTDTQYF. The CDR3 nucleotides read TGTGCCAGCAGCCGCCTAACTAGCGGATACACAGATACGCAGTATTTT.

This clonotype appeared a few times. The chain recombines TRBV20-1 with TRBJ2-5, with D maybe TRBD1 (6 bases). Germline lookup yields CDR1 DFQATT and CDR2 SNEGSKA (reference sequence). V was pared by 0 bases and J by 4 bases, with 12 bases between. The CDR3 has 14 amino acids. DNA of the CDR3: TGCAGTGCTAGAGAAGATCAGGGGTTAGAGACCCAGTACTTC. It encodes CSAREDQGLETQYF.

The table lists this clonotype with a few counts. This sequence joins TRBV11-1 and TRBJ1-5; 10 nucleotides agree with TRBD1. The CDR3 runs to 19 residues. From germline, CDR1 is SGHAT and CDR2 FQDESV (reference sequence). Trimming cost V 1 base and J 1 base; bases outside gene matches: 10. The CDR3 coding sequence is TGTGCCAGCAGCTTAGGTGTGACAGGGGGCTCGGGCAGCAATCAGCCCCAGCATTTT. Protein product: CASSLGVTGGSGSNQPQHF. Supplemented by reference TRBV11-1 and TRBJ1-5, the full variable domain reads EAEVAQSPRYKITEKSQAVAFWCDPISGHATLYWYRQILGQGPELLVQFQDESVVDDSQLPKDRFSAERLKGVDSTLKIQPAELGDSAMYLCASSLGVTGGSGSNQPQHFGDGTRLSIL.